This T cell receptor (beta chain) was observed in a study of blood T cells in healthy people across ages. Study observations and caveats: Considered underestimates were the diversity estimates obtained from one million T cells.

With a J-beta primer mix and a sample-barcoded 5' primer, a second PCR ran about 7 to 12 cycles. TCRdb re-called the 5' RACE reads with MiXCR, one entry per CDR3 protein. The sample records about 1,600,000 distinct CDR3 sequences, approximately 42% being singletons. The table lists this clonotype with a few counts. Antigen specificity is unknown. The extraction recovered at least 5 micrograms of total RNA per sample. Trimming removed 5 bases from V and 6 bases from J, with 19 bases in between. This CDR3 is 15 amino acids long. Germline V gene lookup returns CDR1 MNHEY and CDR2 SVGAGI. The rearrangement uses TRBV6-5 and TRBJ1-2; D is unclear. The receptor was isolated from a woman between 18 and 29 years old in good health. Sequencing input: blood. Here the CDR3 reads CASSTYPGVGHGYTF. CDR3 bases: TGTGCCAGCAGTACCTACCCGGGCGTCGGTCATGGCTACACCTTC.